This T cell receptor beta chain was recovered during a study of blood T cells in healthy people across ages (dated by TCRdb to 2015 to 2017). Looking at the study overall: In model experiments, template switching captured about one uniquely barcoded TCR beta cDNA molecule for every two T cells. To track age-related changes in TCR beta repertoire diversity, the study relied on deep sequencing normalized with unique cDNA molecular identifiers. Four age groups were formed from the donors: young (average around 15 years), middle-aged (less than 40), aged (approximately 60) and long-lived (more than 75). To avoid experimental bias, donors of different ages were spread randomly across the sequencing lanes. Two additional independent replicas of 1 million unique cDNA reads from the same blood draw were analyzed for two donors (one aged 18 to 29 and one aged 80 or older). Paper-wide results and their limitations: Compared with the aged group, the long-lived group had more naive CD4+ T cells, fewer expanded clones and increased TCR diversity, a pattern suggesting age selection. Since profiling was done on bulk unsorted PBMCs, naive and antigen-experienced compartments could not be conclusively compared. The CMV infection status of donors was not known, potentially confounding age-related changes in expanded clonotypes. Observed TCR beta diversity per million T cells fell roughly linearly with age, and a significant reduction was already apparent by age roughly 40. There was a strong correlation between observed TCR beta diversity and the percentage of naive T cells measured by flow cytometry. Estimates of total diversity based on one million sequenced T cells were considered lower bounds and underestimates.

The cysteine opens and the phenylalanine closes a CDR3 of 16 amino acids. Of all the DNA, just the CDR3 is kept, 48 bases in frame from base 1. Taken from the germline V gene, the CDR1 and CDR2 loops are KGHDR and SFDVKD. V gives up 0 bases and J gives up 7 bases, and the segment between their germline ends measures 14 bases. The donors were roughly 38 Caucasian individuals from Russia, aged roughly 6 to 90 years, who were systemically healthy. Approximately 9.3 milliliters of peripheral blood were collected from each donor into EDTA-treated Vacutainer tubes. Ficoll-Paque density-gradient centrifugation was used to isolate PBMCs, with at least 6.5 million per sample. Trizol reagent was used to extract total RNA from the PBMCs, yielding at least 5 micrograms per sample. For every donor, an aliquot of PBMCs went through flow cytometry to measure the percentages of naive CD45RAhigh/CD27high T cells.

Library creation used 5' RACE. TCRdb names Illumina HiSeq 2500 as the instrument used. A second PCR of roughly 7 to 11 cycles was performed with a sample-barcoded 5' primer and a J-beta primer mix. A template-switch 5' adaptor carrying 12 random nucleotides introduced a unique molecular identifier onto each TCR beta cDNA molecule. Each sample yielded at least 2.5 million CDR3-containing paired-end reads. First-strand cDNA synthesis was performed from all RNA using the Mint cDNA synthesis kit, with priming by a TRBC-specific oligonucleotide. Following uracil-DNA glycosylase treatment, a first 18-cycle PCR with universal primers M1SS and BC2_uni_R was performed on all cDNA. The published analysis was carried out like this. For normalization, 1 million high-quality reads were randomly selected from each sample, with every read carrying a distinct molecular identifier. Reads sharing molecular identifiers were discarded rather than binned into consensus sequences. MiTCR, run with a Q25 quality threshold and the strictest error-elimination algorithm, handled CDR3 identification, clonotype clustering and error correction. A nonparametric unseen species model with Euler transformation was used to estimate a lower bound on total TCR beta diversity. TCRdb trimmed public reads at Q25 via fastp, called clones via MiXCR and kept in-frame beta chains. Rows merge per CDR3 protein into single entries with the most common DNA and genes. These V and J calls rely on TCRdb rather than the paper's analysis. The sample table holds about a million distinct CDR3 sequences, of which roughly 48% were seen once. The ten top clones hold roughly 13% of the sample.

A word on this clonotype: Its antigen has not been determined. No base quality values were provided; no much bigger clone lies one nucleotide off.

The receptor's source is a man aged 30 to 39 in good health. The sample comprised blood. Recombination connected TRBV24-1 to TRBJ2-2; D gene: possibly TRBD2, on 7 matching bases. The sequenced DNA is TGTGCCACCAGTGATTTGGGCGGGGGCCCTCACGGGGAGCTGTTTTTT. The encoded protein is CATSDLGGGPHGELFF.